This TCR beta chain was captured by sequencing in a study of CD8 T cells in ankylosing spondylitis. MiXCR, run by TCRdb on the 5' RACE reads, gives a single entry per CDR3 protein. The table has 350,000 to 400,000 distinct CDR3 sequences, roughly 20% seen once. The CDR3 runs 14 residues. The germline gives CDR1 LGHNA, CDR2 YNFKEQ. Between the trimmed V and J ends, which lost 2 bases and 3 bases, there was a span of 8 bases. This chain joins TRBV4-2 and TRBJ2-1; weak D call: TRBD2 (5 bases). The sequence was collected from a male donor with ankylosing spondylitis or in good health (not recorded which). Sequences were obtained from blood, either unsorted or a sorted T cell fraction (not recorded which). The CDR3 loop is CASSQPGNYNEQFF. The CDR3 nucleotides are TGTGCCAGCAGCCAACCGGGAAACTACAATGAGCAGTTCTTC.